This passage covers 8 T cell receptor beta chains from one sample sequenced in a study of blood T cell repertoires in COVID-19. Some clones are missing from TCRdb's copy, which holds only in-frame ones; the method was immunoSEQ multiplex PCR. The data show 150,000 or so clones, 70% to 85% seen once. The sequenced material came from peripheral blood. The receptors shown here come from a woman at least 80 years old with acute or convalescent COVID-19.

DNA for the CDR3: TGTGCCTGGAGCCGTAACAGGGGGAACACTGAAGCTTTCTTT. It translates to CAWSRNRGNTEAFF. The chain has TRBV30 and TRBJ1-1, with TRBD1 matching over 7 bases. CDR1 is GTSNPN and CDR2 is SVGIG in the germline V gene (reference sequence). The CDR3 is 14 residues long. The V segment lost 3 bases and the J segment 1 base; nucleotides outside the gene matches: 5.

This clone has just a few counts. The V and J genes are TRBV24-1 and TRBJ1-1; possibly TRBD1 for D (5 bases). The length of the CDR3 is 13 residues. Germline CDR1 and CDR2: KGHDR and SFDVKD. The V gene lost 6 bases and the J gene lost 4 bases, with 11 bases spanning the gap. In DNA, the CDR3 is TGTGCCACCAGTAGCGGGGGGGGCACTGAAGCTTTCTTT. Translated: CATSSGGGTEAFF.

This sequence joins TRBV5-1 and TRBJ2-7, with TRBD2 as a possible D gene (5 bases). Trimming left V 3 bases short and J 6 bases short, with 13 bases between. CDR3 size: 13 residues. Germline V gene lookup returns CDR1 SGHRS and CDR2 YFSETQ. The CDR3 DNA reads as TGCGCCAGCAGCTCGGGGTCTACCCGCGAGCAGTACTTC. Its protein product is CASSSGSTREQYF.

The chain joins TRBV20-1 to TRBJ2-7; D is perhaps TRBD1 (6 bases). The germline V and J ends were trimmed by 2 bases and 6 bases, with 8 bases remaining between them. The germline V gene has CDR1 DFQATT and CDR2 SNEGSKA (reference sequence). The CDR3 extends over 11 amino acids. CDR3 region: CSARHRAEQYF. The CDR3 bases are TGCAGTGCTAGACACAGGGCCGAGCAGTACTTC.

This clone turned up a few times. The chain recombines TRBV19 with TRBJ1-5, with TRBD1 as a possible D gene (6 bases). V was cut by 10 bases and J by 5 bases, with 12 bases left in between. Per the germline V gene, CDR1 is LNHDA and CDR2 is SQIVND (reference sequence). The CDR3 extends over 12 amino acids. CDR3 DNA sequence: TGTGCCACTTGGGGGGGCGATCAGCCCCAGCATTTT. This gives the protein CATWGGDQPQHF.

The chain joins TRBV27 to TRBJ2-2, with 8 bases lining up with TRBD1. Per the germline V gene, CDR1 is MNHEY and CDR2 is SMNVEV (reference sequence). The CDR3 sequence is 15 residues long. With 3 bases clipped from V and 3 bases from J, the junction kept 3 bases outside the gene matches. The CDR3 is CASSFGDRYTGELFF. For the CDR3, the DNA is TGTGCCAGCAGTTTCGGGGACAGGTACACCGGGGAGCTGTTTTTT.

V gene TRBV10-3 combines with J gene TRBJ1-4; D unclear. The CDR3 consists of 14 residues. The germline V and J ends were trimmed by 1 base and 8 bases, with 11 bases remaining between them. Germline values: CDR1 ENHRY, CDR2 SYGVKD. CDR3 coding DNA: TGTGCCATCAGTGAGTTAGAGGGAGGGGAAAAACTGTTTTTT. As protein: CAISELEGGEKLFF.

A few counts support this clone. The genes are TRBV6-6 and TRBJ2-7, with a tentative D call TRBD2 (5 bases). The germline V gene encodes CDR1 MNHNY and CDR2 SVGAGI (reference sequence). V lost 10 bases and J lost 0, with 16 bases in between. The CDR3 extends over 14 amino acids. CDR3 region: CATSDSRSSYEQYF. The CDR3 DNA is TGTGCCACTTCGGACTCAAGGAGCTCCTACGAGCAGTACTTC.